This TCR beta chain was profiled in a study of Graves' ophthalmopathy and Graves' hyperthyroidism. Study summary: Sampling took place at initial diagnosis, with peripheral blood obtained before any treatment.

CDR3 length equals 16 residues. Germline V gene sequence: CDR1 SGHDN, CDR2 FVKESK. Trimming took 4 bases from V and 1 from J; bases not matched to a gene: 7. TCR beta CDR3 amplification used RNA transcripts. HTBI primers were used in a first-round RT-PCR, which preceded a second-round multiplex PCR. TCRdb itself ran the multiplex PCR reads through MiXCR, one entry per CDR3 protein. The table has 660,000 or so distinct CDR3 sequences, more than 40% seen once; the top ten hold 2.5% to 3.5%. Lactation, pregnancy, uncontrolled infections and other autoimmune diseases were all grounds for excluding patients. 7.5 to 10 ml of fresh blood yielded the PBMCs by density gradient. In its sample, this clonotype was seen many times.

V and J are TRBV14 and TRBJ2-5, with TRBD2 matching over 9 bases. The sequenced material came from peripheral blood. This receptor was obtained from an adult man with Graves' ophthalmopathy. Here the CDR3 reads CASSPRAGGFQETQYF. For the CDR3, the DNA is TGTGCCAGCAGCCCTCGAGCGGGGGGCTTCCAAGAGACCCAGTACTTC.